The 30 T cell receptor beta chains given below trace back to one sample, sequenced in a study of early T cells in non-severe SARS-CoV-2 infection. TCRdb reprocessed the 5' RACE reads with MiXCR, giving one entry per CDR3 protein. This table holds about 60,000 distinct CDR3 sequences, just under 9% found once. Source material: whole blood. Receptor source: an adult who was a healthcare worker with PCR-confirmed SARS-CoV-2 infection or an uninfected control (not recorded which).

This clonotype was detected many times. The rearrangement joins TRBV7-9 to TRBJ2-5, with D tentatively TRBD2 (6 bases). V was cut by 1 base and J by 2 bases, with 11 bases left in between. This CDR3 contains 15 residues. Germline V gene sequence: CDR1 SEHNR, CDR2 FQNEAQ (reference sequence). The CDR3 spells CASSLDGGSQETQYF. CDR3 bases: TGTGCCAGCAGCTTAGACGGAGGGTCTCAAGAGACCCAGTACTTC.

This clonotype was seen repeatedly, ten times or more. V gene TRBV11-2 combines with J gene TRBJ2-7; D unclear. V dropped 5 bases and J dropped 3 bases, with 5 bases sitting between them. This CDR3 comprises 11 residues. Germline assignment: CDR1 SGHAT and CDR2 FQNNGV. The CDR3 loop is CASSPDYEQYF. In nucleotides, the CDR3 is TGTGCCAGCAGCCCCGACTACGAGCAGTACTTC.

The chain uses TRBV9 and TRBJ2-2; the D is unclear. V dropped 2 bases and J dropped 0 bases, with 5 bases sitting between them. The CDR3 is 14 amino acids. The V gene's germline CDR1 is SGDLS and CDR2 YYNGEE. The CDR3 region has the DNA TGTGCCAGCAGCGTTGGGGCGAACACCGGGGAGCTGTTTTTT. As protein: CASSVGANTGELFF.

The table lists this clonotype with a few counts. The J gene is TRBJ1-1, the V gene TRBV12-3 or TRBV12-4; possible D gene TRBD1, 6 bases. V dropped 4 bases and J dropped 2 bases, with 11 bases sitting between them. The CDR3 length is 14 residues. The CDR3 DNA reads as TGTGCCAGCAGTTGGACAGCCTTAAACACTGAAGCTTTCTTT. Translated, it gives CASSWTALNTEAFF.

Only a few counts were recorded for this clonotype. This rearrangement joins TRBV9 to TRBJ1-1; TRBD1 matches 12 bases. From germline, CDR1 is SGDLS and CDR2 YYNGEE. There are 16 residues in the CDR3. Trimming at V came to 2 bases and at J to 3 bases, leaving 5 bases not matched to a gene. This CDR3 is CASSVSGTGGYTEAFF. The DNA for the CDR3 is TGTGCCAGCAGCGTGTCCGGGACAGGGGGCTACACTGAAGCTTTCTTT.

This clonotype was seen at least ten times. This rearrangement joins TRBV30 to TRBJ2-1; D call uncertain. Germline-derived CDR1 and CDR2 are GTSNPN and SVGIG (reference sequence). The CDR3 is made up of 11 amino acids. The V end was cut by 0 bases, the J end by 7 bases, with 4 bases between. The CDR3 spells CAWSVRNEQFF. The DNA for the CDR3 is TGTGCCTGGAGTGTAAGGAATGAGCAGTTCTTC.

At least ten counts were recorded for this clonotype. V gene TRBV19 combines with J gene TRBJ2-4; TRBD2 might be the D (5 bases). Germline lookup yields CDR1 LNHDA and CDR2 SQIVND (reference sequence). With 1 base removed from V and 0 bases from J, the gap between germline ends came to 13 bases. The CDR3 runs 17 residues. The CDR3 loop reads CASSIGPTRGAKNIQYF. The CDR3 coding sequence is TGTGCCAGTAGTATAGGACCGACACGGGGAGCCAAAAACATTCAGTACTTC.

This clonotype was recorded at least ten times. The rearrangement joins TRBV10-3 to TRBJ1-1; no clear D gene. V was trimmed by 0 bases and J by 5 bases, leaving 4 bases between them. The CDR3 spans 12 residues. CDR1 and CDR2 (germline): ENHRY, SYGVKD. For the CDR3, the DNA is TGTGCCATCAGTGAGTCACAGACTGAAGCTTTCTTT. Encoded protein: CAISESQTEAFF.

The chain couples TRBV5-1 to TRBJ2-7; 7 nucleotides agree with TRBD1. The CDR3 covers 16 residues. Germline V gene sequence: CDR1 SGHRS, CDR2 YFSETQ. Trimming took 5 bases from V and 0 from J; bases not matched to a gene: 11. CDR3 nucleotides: TGCGCCAGCAGTGAGACGGGACAGACCAGCTCCTACGAGCAGTACTTC. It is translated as CASSETGQTSSYEQYF.

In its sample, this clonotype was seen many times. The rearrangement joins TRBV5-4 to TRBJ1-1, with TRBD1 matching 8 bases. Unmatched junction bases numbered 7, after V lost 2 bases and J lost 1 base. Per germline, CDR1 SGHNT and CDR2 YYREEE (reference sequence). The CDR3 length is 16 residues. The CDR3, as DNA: TGTGCCAGCAGCTTCGAGGACAGGGTCCGGAACACTGAAGCTTTCTTT. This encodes CASSFEDRVRNTEAFF.

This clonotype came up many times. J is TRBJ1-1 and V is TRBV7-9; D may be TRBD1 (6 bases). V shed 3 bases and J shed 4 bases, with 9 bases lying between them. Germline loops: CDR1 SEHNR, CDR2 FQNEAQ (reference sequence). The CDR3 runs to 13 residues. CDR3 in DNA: TGTGCCAGCAGCTTCAAAGGGGGCACTGAAGCTTTCTTT. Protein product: CASSFKGGTEAFF.

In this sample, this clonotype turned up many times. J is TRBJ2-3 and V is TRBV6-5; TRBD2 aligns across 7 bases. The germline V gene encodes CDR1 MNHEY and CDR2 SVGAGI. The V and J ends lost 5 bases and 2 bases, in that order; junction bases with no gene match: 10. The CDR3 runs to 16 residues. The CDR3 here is CASSRGWEGLTDTQYF. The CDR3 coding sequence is TGTGCCAGCAGTCGCGGGTGGGAGGGCCTCACAGATACGCAGTATTTT.

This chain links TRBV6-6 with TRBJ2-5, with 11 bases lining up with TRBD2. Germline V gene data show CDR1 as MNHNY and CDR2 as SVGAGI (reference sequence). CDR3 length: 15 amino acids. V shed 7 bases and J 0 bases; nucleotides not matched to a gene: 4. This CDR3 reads CASNLSGRDQETQYF. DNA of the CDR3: TGTGCCAGCAACCTTAGCGGGAGGGACCAAGAGACCCAGTACTTC.

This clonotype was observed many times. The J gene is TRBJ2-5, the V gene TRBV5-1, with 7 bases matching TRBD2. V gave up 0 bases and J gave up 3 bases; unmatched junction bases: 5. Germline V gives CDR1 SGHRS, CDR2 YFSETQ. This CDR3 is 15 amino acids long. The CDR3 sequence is CASSLARLAEETQYF. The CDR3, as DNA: TGCGCCAGCAGCTTGGCGCGACTAGCAGAAGAGACCCAGTACTTC.

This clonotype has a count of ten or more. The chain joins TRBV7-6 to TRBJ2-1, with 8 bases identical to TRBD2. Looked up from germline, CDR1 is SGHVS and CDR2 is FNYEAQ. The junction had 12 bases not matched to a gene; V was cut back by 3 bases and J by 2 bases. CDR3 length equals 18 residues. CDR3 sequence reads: CASSFLRAGVAAYNEQFF. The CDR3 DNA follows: TGTGCCAGCAGCTTTTTACGAGCGGGAGTGGCAGCCTACAATGAGCAGTTCTTC.

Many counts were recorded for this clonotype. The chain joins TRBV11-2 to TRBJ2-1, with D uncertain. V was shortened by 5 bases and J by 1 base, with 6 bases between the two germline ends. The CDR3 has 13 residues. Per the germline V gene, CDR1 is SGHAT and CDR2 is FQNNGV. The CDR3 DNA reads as TGTGCCAGCAGCCCGACATCCTACAATGAGCAGTTCTTC. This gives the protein CASSPTSYNEQFF.

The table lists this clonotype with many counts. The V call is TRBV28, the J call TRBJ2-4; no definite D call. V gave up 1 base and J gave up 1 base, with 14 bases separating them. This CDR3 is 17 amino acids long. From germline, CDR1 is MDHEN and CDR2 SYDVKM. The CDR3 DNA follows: TGTGCCAGCAGTTTATTCTCGGCTGTCGGGGCCAAAAACATTCAGTACTTC. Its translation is CASSLFSAVGAKNIQYF.

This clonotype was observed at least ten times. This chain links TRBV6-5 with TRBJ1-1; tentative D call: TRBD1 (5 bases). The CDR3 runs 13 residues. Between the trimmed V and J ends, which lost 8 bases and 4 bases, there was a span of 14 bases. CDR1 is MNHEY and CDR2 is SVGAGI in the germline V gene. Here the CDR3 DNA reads TGTGCCAGCCGATGGGGAGGGGCCACTGAAGCTTTCTTT. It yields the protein CASRWGGATEAFF.

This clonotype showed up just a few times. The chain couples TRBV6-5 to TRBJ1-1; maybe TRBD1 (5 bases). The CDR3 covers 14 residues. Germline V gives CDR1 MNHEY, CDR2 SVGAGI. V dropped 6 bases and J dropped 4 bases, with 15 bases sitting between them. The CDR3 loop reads CASRLQGIGTEAFF. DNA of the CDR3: TGTGCCAGCAGACTTCAGGGAATTGGCACTGAAGCTTTCTTT.

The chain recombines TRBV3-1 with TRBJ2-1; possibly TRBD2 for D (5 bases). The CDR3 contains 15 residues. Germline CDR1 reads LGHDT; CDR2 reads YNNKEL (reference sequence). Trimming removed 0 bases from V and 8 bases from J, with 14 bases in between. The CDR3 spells CASSQDPPGSDEQFF. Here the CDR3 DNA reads TGTGCCAGCAGCCAAGATCCGCCGGGGAGCGATGAGCAGTTCTTC.

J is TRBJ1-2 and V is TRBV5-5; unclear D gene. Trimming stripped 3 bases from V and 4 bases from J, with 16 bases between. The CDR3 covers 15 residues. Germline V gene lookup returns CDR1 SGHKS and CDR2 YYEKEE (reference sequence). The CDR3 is CASSSPTLGFYGYTF. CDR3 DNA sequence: TGTGCCAGCAGCTCGCCGACATTGGGCTTCTATGGCTACACCTTC.

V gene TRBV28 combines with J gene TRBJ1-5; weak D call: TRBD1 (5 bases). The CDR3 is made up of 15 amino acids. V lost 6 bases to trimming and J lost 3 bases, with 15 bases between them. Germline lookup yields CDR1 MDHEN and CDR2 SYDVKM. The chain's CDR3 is CASSPGLGANQPQHF. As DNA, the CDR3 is TGTGCCAGCAGCCCAGGGTTAGGGGCCAATCAGCCCCAGCATTTT.

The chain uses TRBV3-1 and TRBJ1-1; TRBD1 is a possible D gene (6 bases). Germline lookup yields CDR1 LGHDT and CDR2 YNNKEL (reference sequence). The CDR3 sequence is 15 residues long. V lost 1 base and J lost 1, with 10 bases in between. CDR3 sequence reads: CASSQGRTENTEAFF. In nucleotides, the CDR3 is TGTGCCAGCAGCCAAGGCCGGACAGAGAACACTGAAGCTTTCTTT.

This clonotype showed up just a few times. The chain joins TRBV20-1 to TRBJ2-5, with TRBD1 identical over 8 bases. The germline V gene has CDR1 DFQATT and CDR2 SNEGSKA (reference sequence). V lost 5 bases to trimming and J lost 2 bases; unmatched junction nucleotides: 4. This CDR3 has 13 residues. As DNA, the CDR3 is TGCAGTGCTGGAGGGACAGGACAAGAGACCCAGTACTTC. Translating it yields CSAGGTGQETQYF.

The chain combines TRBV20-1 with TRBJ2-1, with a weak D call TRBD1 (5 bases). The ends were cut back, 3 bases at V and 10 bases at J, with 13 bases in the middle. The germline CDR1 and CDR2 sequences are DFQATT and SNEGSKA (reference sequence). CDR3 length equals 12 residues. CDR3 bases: TGCAGTGCTAGGTCAATCAACAGGGAGCAGTTCTTC. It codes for CSARSINREQFF.

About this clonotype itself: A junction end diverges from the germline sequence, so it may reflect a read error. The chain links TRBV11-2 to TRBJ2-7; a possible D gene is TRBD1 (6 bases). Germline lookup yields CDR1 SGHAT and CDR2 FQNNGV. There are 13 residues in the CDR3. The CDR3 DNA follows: TGTGCCAGCAGCCTAGAGCCACAGGGCGAGCAGTACTTC. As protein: CASSLEPQGEQYF.

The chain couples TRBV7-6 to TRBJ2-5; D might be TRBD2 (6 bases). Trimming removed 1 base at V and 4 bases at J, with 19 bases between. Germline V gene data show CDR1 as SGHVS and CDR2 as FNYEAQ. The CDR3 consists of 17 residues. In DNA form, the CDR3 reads TGTGCCAGCAGCTTAGTGGTTCCGGGAGTAGTTTCAGAGACCCAGTACTTC. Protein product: CASSLVVPGVVSETQYF.

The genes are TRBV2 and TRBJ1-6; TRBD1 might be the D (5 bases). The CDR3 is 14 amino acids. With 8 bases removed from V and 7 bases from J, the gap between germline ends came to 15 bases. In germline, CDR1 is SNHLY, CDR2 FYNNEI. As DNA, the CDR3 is TGTGCCAGCGCCACTCCGGGACCAAATTCACCCCTCCACTTT. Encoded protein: CASATPGPNSPLHF. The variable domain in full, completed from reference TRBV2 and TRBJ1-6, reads EPEVTQTPSHQVTQMGQEVILRCVPISNHLYFYWYRQILGQKVEFLVSFYNNEISEKSEIFDDQFSVERPDGSNFTLKIRSTKLEDSAMYFCASATPGPNSPLHFGNGTRLTVT.

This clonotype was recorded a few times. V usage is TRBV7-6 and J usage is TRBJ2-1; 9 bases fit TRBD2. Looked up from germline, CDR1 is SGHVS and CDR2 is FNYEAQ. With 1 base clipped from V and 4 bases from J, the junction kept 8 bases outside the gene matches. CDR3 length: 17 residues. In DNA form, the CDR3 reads TGTGCCAGCAGCTTAGGAGTGGTGCTAGCGGGATACAATGAGCAGTTCTTC. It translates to CASSLGVVLAGYNEQFF.

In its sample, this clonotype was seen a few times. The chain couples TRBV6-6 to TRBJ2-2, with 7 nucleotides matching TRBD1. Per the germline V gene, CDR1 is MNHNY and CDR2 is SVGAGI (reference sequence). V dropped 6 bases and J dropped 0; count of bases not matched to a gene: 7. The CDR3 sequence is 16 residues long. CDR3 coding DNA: TGTGCCAGCAGACCGAATGACAGGGCGAACACCGGGGAGCTGTTTTTT. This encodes CASRPNDRANTGELFF.